These 11 T cell receptor beta chains originate from one sample sequenced in a study of blood T cell repertoires in COVID-19. TCRdb's copy holds only in-frame clones and misses some; the assay was immunoSEQ multiplex PCR. The sample carries 150,000 or so clones, 83% recorded once. Material: peripheral blood. These receptors were collected from a woman aged 55 to 70 with COVID-19, enrolled during active disease.

This clone was seen once. The chain is built from TRBV25-1 and TRBJ1-1; TRBD1 aligns across 7 bases. The CDR3 has 15 amino acids. The V gene's germline CDR1 is MGHDK and CDR2 SYGVNS. The J segment lost 0 bases and the V segment lost 5 bases, leaving 6 bases of the junction unmatched. CDR3 in amino acids: CASSSLGQVNTEAFF. The CDR3 nucleotides are TGTGCCAGCAGTTCCCTTGGACAGGTGAACACTGAAGCTTTCTTT.

This clone was seen a single time. The chain recombines TRBV29-1 with TRBJ1-1, with 7 bases matching TRBD1. V was pared by 7 bases and J by 1 base, with 6 bases of the junction left unmatched. CDR3 length: 13 amino acids. The germline CDR1 and CDR2 sequences are SQVTM and ANQGSEA. As DNA, the CDR3 is TGCAGCGCATGGGGACAGAGGAACACTGAAGCTTTCTTT. Its translation is CSAWGQRNTEAFF.

J is TRBJ2-7 and V is TRBV7-9; 10 nucleotides match TRBD1. This CDR3 contains 15 residues. The germline CDR1 and CDR2 sequences are SEHNR and FQNEAQ (reference sequence). V shed 3 bases and J 1 base; nucleotides not matched to a gene: 3. The CDR3 DNA follows: TGTGCCAGCAGCTTGAGGACAGGGGGATCCTACGAGCAGTACTTC. This sequence encodes CASSLRTGGSYEQYF.

The chain combines TRBV19 with TRBJ2-7, with D possibly TRBD1 on 6 matching bases. The CDR3 has 15 amino acids. Germline V gene data show CDR1 as LNHDA and CDR2 as SQIVND (reference sequence). V gave up 5 bases and J gave up 3 bases, with 17 bases separating them. The CDR3 coding sequence is TGTGCCAGTAGTTCTAGGACAGTCCAGGACTACGAGCAGTACTTC. It is translated as CASSSRTVQDYEQYF. Based on the CDR3 plus reference TRBV19 and TRBJ2-7, the full variable domain is DGGITQSPKYLFRKEGQNVTLSCEQNLNHDAMYWYRQDPGQGLRLIYYSQIVNDFQKGDIAEGYSVSREKKESFPLTVTSAQKNPTAFYLCASSSRTVQDYEQYFGPGTRLTVT.

The rearrangement joins TRBV3-1 (or the pseudogene TRBV3-2) to TRBJ2-1, with 11 bases lining up with TRBD2. V lost 4 bases, J lost 2 bases, and 7 bases stayed unmatched. The germline V gene encodes CDR1 LGHDT and CDR2 YNNKEL (reference sequence). This CDR3 is 17 amino acids long. CDR3 bases: TGTGCCAGCAGCCTGCCACCGGGACTAGCGGCCTACAATGAGCAGTTCTTC. Translated: CASSLPPGLAAYNEQFF.

The J gene is TRBJ1-5, the V gene TRBV6-1, with 7 positions matching TRBD1. Unmatched junction bases numbered 8, after V lost 3 bases and J lost 6 bases. The CDR3 extends over 15 amino acids. The germline V gene has CDR1 MNHNS and CDR2 SASEGT. The DNA for the CDR3 is TGTGCCAGCAGTGAGAATCAGGGGGAGACTCAGCCCCAGCATTTT. Translating it yields CASSENQGETQPQHF.

CDR3 nucleotide sequence: TGTGCCAGCAGCCCAGGGGGTGTCAAAAACATTCAGTACTTC. Translation: CASSPGGVKNIQYF. This sequence joins TRBV4-2 and TRBJ2-4, with 7 bases fitting TRBD1. The V gene's germline CDR1 is LGHNA and CDR2 YNFKEQ. The CDR3 is 14 amino acids. Unmatched junction bases numbered 3, after V lost 4 bases and J lost 3 bases.

This clone was detected once. J is TRBJ2-7 and V is TRBV29-1; D is unclear. CDR3 length equals 11 residues. V was shortened by 4 bases and J by 4 bases, with 8 bases between the two germline ends. Germline V gene data show CDR1 as SQVTM and CDR2 as ANQGSEA. CDR3 sequence reads: CSVGRVYEQYF. The CDR3 nucleotides read TGCAGCGTTGGACGGGTATACGAGCAGTACTTC.

This chain connects TRBV7-3 to TRBJ1-2; 7 bases match TRBD1. J was trimmed by 2 bases and V by 1 base; bases with no gene match: 13. CDR1 and CDR2 (germline): SGHTA, FQGTGA. The CDR3 consists of 18 residues. CDR3 sequence reads: CASSLNPTGSGPNYGYTF. CDR3 sequence (DNA): TGTGCCAGCAGCTTAAACCCGACAGGGAGCGGCCCGAACTATGGCTACACCTTC. The whole variable domain, remainder taken from reference TRBV7-3 and TRBJ1-2, is GAGVSQTPSNKVTEKGKYVELRCDPISGHTALYWYRQSLGQGPEFLIYFQGTGAADDSGLPNDRFFAVRPEGSVSTLKIQRTERGDSAVYLCASSLNPTGSGPNYGYTFGSGTRLTVV.

This chain connects TRBV21-1 to TRBJ2-5; the DNA was not compared with TRBD2, the D call given in the table. TRBV21-1 is listed as a pseudogene. This CDR3 contains 15 residues. The CDR3 nucleotides read TGTGCCAGCAGCAAAACCCCAGGAGGCCGAGAGACCCAGTACTTC. This codes for CASSKTPGGRETQYF.

CDR3 residues: CASSQDLNRFLTGYTF. Written as DNA, the CDR3 is TGTGCCAGCAGCCAAGATCTCAACAGGTTTCTCACCGGCTACACCTTC. The rearrangement links TRBV4-2 to TRBJ1-2, with D perhaps TRBD1 (5 bases). The CDR3 runs 16 residues. From germline, CDR1 is LGHNA and CDR2 YNFKEQ. The ends were cut back, 0 bases at V and 8 bases at J, with 19 bases in the middle.